This T cell receptor (beta chain) emerged from a study of regulatory T cells in long-lasting Graves disease. Study-wide background: The criterion for persistent Graves' disease was over 5 years of antithyroid drugs with positive TSH receptor antibodies.

Both iRepertoire HTBI primers and Arm-PCR of CDR3 regions were used to build the TCR beta libraries. One entry per CDR3 protein results from TCRdb running MiXCR on the multiplex PCR reads. The data show over 650,000 distinct CDR3 sequences, 25% to 30% seen once. Time point meaning: persistent/refractory GD, antithyroid drugs over 5 years with positive TRAb. RNA extracted from PBMCs served as the sequencing template. In Xi'an, China, an endocrinology department was the source of patients. The CDR3 is 13 amino acids. V lost 4 bases to trimming and J lost 3 bases; unmatched junction nucleotides: 5. CDR1 and CDR2 (germline): DFQATT, SNEGSKA (reference sequence).

The sequence was obtained from a female donor with Graves disease. This sequence joins TRBV20-1 and TRBJ1-1, with TRBD1 matching 7 bases. Specimen: peripheral blood mononuclear cells (PBMCs), collected when the disease was refractory, from a patient treated with antithyroid drugs. The CDR3 loop is CSAKDRADTEAFF. CDR3 DNA: TGCAGTGCTAAAGACAGGGCAGACACTGAAGCTTTCTTT.